This is a list of T cell receptor beta chains from one sample in a study of blood T cells in healthy people across ages. TCRdb re-analysed the 5' RACE reads in MiXCR, keeping a single row per CDR3 protein. The sample records fewer than 700,000 distinct CDR3 sequences, roughly 43% being singletons. The material sequenced was blood. The receptors originated from a man older than 75 in good health. Each CDR3 is given with its conserved first and last residue.

j_gene	v_gene	len	CDR3aa
TRBJ2-1	TRBV2	15	CASSPTSGAYNEQFF
TRBJ2-5	TRBV27	17	CASSLSLAGGPQETQYF
TRBJ2-2	TRBV29-1	13	CSVQGAGTGELFF
TRBJ1-1	TRBV20-1	12	CSAPIPNTEAFF
TRBJ2-1	TRBV6-2/TRBV6-3	18	CASSYSASGGATWNEQFF
TRBJ2-5	TRBV20-1	12	CSAGGGEKTQYF
TRBJ1-6	TRBV12-3/TRBV12-4	16	CASRRRTGTDNSPLHF
TRBJ2-7	TRBV27	15	CVSSLLVGSSYEQYF
TRBJ1-1	TRBV14	18	CASSPLKGSVQMNTEAFF
TRBJ2-7	TRBV20-1	14	CSARGIRMTYEQYF
NA	TRBV28	11	CASTRAYEQYF
TRBJ2-7	TRBV6-5	15	CASSYTASGSYEQYF
TRBJ2-2	TRBV6-5	18	CASSSPGLVALSTGELFF
TRBJ2-1	TRBV24-1	15	CATRTLAGDRDEQFF
TRBJ2-1	TRBV7-6	20	CASSRLDRGRISKGYNEQFF
TRBJ2-7	TRBV7-2	16	CASSPSRSGRSNEQYF
TRBJ2-1	TRBV20-1	14	CSASGTGGYNEQFF
TRBJ2-3	TRBV20-1	15	CSAEGWASGEDTQYF
TRBJ2-6	TRBV7-9	17	CASSSPGTGSGANVLTF
TRBJ2-1	TRBV3-1	12	CASSELANEQFF
TRBJ1-1	TRBV6-5	15	CASSYVMGLATEAFF
TRBJ2-3	TRBV7-2	14	CASSLVAGVDTQYF
TRBJ2-1	TRBV7-2	15	CASSAGTSGGRGQFF
TRBJ1-2	TRBV6-1	15	CASQTTALTNYGYTF
TRBJ1-1	TRBV10-1	14	CASSDEGWNTEAFF
TRBJ2-5	TRBV20-1	12	CSARRDLNEQYF
TRBJ2-3	TRBV20-1	16	CSARRGRPLSTDTQYF
TRBJ1-2	TRBV7-9	15	CASVGTGIRDSGYTF
TRBJ2-3	TRBV7-2	17	CASSFRRGRKSTDTQYF
TRBJ2-3	TRBV29-1	15	CSVEPTGLSTDTQYF
TRBJ2-7	TRBV12-3/TRBV12-4	14	CASSRDTYATEQYF
TRBJ1-1	TRBV20-1	15	CSAIRQGPTNTEAFF
TRBJ2-7	TRBV12-3/TRBV12-4	13	CASSPSGEEEQYF
TRBJ2-5	TRBV20-1	12	CSARPGTETQYF
TRBJ1-1	TRBV6-1	11	CASRQGTEAFF
TRBJ2-1	TRBV6-2/TRBV6-3	14	CASRVTGEANEQFF
TRBJ2-1	TRBV20-1	14	CSADRDRVGHEQFF
TRBJ2-3	TRBV15	14	CAASDRVYTDTQYF
TRBJ1-6	TRBV20-1	15	CSATNRDSYNSPLHF
TRBJ2-7	TRBV4-3	17	CASSQDLRTGVTREQYF
TRBJ2-5	TRBV14	13	CASSQLAGGSQYF
TRBJ2-2	TRBV9	15	CASSVWGSNTGELFF
TRBJ1-2	TRBV7-9	16	CASSLDLPGTRYGYTF
TRBJ2-5	TRBV7-2	13	CASRSGSRETQYF
TRBJ2-1	TRBV7-2	17	CASSLEAGWGSYNEQFF
TRBJ1-2	TRBV5-1	13	CASSSGTGNGYTF
TRBJ1-4	TRBV30	14	CAWSVRRDRGLLFF
TRBJ1-1	TRBV21-1	16	CASSKGIKGPTSEAFF
TRBJ2-7	TRBV28	14	CISTGGLAVYEQYF
TRBJ1-6	TRBV20-1	14	CSAHDRVYNSPLHF
NA	TRBV6-6	15	CASSSSRSGLYEQYF
TRBJ2-1	TRBV5-6	13	CASSLSSQGDGFF
TRBJ2-4	TRBV7-9	15	CASSLDQLAPREQYF
TRBJ2-1	TRBV7-2	15	CASSLPGGFYNEQFF
TRBJ2-5	TRBV7-7	11	CASGAGETQYF